The clone carrying this T cell receptor (beta chain) was observed a handful of times. Its antigen remains unknown. Its ends do not fully match the called genes, so a read error is possible. Primed by a sample-barcoded 5' primer and a J-beta primer mix, a second PCR proceeded for about 6 to 11 cycles. The template-switch adaptor, which had 12 random nucleotides, put a tag on each cDNA molecule. TCRdb re-called the 5' RACE reads with MiXCR, one entry per CDR3 protein. The repertoire holds 700,000 to 850,000 distinct CDR3 sequences, with 36% as singletons. The CDR3 is 13 residues long. CDR1 is MNHEY and CDR2 is SVGEGT in the germline V gene. Isolated per sample were at least 6.5 million PBMCs. This entry is derived from a study of blood T cells in healthy people across ages. General study points: Long-lived donors exceeded aged donors in naive CD4+ cells and diversity. Estimated diversity that came from one million T cells was considered an underestimate.

The chain combines TRBV6-2 or TRBV6-3 with TRBJ1-2; the D is unclear. Sequenced input: blood. This clonotype originated in a man younger than 30 in good health. The CDR3 reads CASSDSADYGYTF. CDR3 coding DNA: TGTGCCAGCAGTGACTCCGCGGACTATGGCTACACCTTC.